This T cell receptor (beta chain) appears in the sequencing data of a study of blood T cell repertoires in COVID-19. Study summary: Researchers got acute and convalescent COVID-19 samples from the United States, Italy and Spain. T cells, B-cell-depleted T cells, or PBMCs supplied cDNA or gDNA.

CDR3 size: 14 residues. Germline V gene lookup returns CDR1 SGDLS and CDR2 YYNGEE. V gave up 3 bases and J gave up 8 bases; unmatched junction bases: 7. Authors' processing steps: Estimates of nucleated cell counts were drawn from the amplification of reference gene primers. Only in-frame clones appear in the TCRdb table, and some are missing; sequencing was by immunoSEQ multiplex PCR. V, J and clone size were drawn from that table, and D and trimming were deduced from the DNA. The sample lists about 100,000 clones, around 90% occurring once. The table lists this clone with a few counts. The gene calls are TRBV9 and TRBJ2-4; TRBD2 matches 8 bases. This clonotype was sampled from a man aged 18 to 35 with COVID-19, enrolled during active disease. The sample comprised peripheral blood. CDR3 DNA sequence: TGTGCCAGCAGCGCTCTAGCGGGTCGGGACATTCAGTACTTC. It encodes CASSALAGRDIQYF.